This is a list of T cell receptor beta chains from one sample in a study of cytomegalovirus exposure and HLA in healthy donors. Using immunoSEQ multiplex PCR, the repertoire was profiled, and TCRdb retains in-frame clones only, with some absent. The table lists a few hundred thousand clones, 80% of them singletons, with over 0.3% in the top ten. Sequenced input: PBMCs. These receptors all come from a girl aged 2-10 years in good health and CMV-seronegative. Each CDR3 is given with its conserved first and last residue. D genes are given only for firm matches. Size is omitted from some rows. Given values are once, few, many or a class for expanded clones.

size	D	length	V	J	DNA	CDR3
NA	NA	13	TRBV10-3	TRBJ2-1	TGTGCCATCAGTGAGGGGCTCCACAATGAGCAGTTCTTC	CAISEGLHNEQFF
NA	TRBD2	16	TRBV5-4	TRBJ2-5	TGTGCCAGCAGCTTGAAGACTAGCGGCTATACAGAGACCCAGTACTTC	CASSLKTSGYTETQYF
NA	NA	14	TRBV5-1	TRBJ2-3	TGCGCCAGCAGCTTAGGAGCTAGCACAGATACGCAGTATTTT	CASSLGASTDTQYF
NA	TRBD2	15	TRBV9	TRBJ2-1	TGTGCCAGCAGCCAAACTAGCGGGAGTTCGAATGAGCAGTTCTTC	CASSQTSGSSNEQFF
NA	TRBD1	16	TRBV11-1	TRBJ2-7	TGTGCCAGCAGCTTGTGTGGGGGGACAGGGTGCTACGAGCAGTACTTC	CASSLCGGTGCYEQYF
NA	NA	13	TRBV11-2	TRBJ1-2	TGTGCCAGCAGCTTAGACGGACTGGGTGGCTACACCTTC	CASSLDGLGGYTF
NA	NA	14	TRBV30	TRBJ1-2	TGTGCCTGGAGTGTACCAGGGTGGAACTATGGCTACACCTTC	CAWSVPGWNYGYTF
NA	TRBD2	15	TRBV6-5	TRBJ2-3	TGTGCCAGCAGTTACTCGGCGGGGGGCGCAGATACGCAGTATTTT	CASSYSAGGADTQYF
NA	NA	17	TRBV11-2	TRBJ2-5	TGTGCCAGCAGCTTAGCCCACCATCCGGGAGCGCAAGAGACCCAGTACTTC	CASSLAHHPGAQETQYF
NA	NA	12	TRBV18	TRBJ1-1	TGTGCCAGCTCACCAGGGGGCTTCTCAGCTTTCTTT	CASSPGGFSAFF
NA	NA	15	TRBV7-3	TRBJ2-3	TGTGCCAGCAGCCCCCCCGGCGGGAGCACAGATACGCAGTATTTT	CASSPPGGSTDTQYF
NA	NA	15	TRBV6-5	TRBJ1-6	TGTGCCAGCAGTTTCGACACAGGGATCCACTCACCCCTCCACTTT	CASSFDTGIHSPLHF
NA	TRBD2	16	TRBV27	TRBJ2-7	TGTGCCAGCAGTTTATCGGGGGGGAACGTCGCCTACGAGCAGTACTTC	CASSLSGGNVAYEQYF
NA	TRBD1	14	TRBV28	TRBJ1-5	TGTGCCAGCAGGCCCGGGACAGGGGCTCAGCCCCAGCATTTT	CASRPGTGAQPQHF
NA	NA	16	TRBV11-2	TRBJ1-6	TGTGCCAGCAGCCCAAAAAGACAGGCCCGAAATTCACCCCTCCACTTT	CASSPKRQARNSPLHF
NA	TRBD2	16	TRBV7-2	TRBJ2-5	TGTGCCAGCAGCTTCTCCTCTAGCGGGAGTCAAGAGACCCAGTACTTC	CASSFSSSGSQETQYF
NA	NA	15	TRBV11-2	TRBJ2-7	TGTGCCAGCAGCTTGGAGGGTCGTAGCTCCTACGAGCAGTACTTC	CASSLEGRSSYEQYF
NA	TRBD1	14	TRBV28	TRBJ1-1	TGTGCCAGCAGTTCCCACAGGGGGAGGACTGAAGCTTTCTTT	CASSSHRGRTEAFF
NA	NA	14	TRBV29-1	TRBJ1-2	TGCAGCGGCCTCGATTCCCCAGAGCGCTATGGCTACACCTTC	CSGLDSPERYGYTF
NA	TRBD2	12	TRBV29-1	TRBJ2-1	TGCAGCGCTCCGGGGGGGACGGATGAGCAGTTCTTC	CSAPGGTDEQFF
NA	TRBD1	15	TRBV5-1	TRBJ2-3	TGCGCCAGCAGCTACGGGACAGGGGGCACAGATACGCAGTATTTT	CASSYGTGGTDTQYF
once	NA	16	TRBV28	TRBJ1-3	TGTGCCAGCAGTTCCTCCAGTGGGAGTTTTGGAAACACCATATATTTT	CASSSSSGSFGNTIYF
NA	NA	16	TRBV5-4	TRBJ2-1	TGTGCCAGCAGCTTGGCCGGGCGGGGCTCGGACAATGAGCAGTTCTTC	CASSLAGRGSDNEQFF
NA	NA	17	TRBV7-6	TRBJ2-5	TGTGCCAGCAGCTTAGCGGGGGGCGGGAGCTATACGGAGACCCAGTACTTC	CASSLAGGGSYTETQYF
few	NA	18	TRBV9	TRBJ2-3	TGTGCCAGCAGCGTAGTAGTCGCAGGAGGGTATGGCACAGATACGCAGTATTTT	CASSVVVAGGYGTDTQYF
NA	NA	14	TRBV11-2	TRBJ1-4	TGTGCCAGCAGCTCTCAAATCGGCGGAGAAAAACTGTTTTTT	CASSSQIGGEKLFF
NA	TRBD1	16	TRBV13	TRBJ2-3	TGTGCCAGCATCATAAGGGGGCTGAGGGGCGCAGATACGCAGTATTTT	CASIIRGLRGADTQYF
once	TRBD1	13	TRBV28	TRBJ1-1	TGTGCCAGCAGGGGTACCGGGACAGGTGAAGCTTTCTTT	CASRGTGTGEAFF
NA	TRBD2	21	TRBV7-6	TRBJ2-3	TGTGCCAGCAGCACTATAGCCGGGACTAGCGGGAGAGGGATTGGTACAGATACGCAGTATTTT	CASSTIAGTSGRGIGTDTQYF
NA	TRBD1	15	TRBV28	TRBJ2-7	TGTGCCAGCAGAACCGGGACAGGGGGCAGGAACGAGCAGTACTTC	CASRTGTGGRNEQYF
NA	NA	14	TRBV29-1	TRBJ2-7	TGCAGCGTTGCGACGCGACAGGAGACCTACGAGCAGTACTTC	CSVATRQETYEQYF
NA	TRBD1	14	TRBV4-1	TRBJ1-1	TGCGCCAGCAGCACGCTTGACAGGGCCGGAGGAACTTTCTTT	CASSTLDRAGGTFF
NA	NA	13	TRBV27	TRBJ2-2	TGTGCCAGCAGTCTGCAGGGTGCCGGGGAGCTGTTTTTT	CASSLQGAGELFF
NA	TRBD2	15	TRBV30	TRBJ2-2	TGTGCCTGGAGTGTACGAATAGCGGGATCCGGGGAGCTGTTTTTT	CAWSVRIAGSGELFF
few	TRBD2	18	TRBV19	TRBJ2-1	TGTGCCAGTAGTATCGGACTAGCGGGAGGGCCGGCCTACAATGAGCAGTTCTTC	CASSIGLAGGPAYNEQFF
NA	TRBD1	22	TRBV7-4	TRBJ1-1	TGTGCCAGCAGCTTTAAATTCCCCGACAATGGGGACAGGGGGCTAGTTCTCCCTGAAGCTTTCTTT	CASSFKFPDNGDRGLVLPEAFF
NA	TRBD2	14	TRBV6-5	TRBJ2-7	TGTGCCGCAGCTGGAACTAGCGGGAGCCACGAGCAGTACTTC	CAAAGTSGSHEQYF
NA	TRBD2	16	TRBV9	TRBJ2-7	TGTGCCAGCAGCTCAGAAGGTTCTAGCGGGTTTTACGAGCAGTACTTC	CASSSEGSSGFYEQYF
NA	TRBD2	17	TRBV5-6	TRBJ2-5	TGTGCCAGCAGCTTCCCGACTAGCGGGGGTTCGGGGGAGACCCAGTACTTC	CASSFPTSGGSGETQYF
NA	NA	14	TRBV18	TRBJ2-7	TGTGCCAGCTCACCACCGACAGGCCACTACGAGCAGTACTTC	CASSPPTGHYEQYF